The 8 T cell receptor beta chains in this list originate from one sample, sequenced in a study of cytomegalovirus exposure and HLA in healthy donors. PCR primers comprised 60 Vbeta and 13 Jbeta primers. Assay used: immunoSEQ multiplex PCR; TCRdb lists only in-frame clones, some missing. The profile shows approximately 150,000 clones, roughly 80% of them singletons. The specimen sequenced was PBMCs. Receptor source: a man aged 18 to 30 in good health and CMV-seropositive.

The J gene is TRBJ2-7, the V gene TRBV5-5; D perhaps matches TRBD2 (5 bases). Trimming stripped 4 bases from V and 2 bases from J, with 13 bases between. The V gene's germline CDR1 is SGHKS and CDR2 YYEKEE (reference sequence). The CDR3 has 14 residues. The CDR3 DNA sequence: TGTGCCAGCAGCCGGGAAGTTATCCCCTACGAGCAGTACTTC. The encoded protein is CASSREVIPYEQYF.

The V and J genes are TRBV4-1 and TRBJ2-5; 8 bases match TRBD1. The CDR3 covers 15 residues. V was pared by 3 bases and J by 2 bases, with 5 bases of the junction left unmatched. Germline V gene sequence: CDR1 MGHRA, CDR2 YSYEKL. The CDR3 here is CASSQSQGAQETQYF. In DNA form, the CDR3 reads TGCGCCAGCAGCCAGTCTCAGGGGGCACAAGAGACCCAGTACTTC.

V is TRBV7-6 and J is TRBJ2-7; a possible D gene is TRBD2 (6 bases). Trimming pared 4 bases from V and 5 bases from J, leaving 12 bases between. CDR3 length equals 13 residues. Per germline, CDR1 SGHVS and CDR2 FNYEAQ. In DNA form, the CDR3 reads TGTGCCAGCAGCTCCGGGGGAGGTGACGAGCAGTACTTC. This encodes CASSSGGGDEQYF.

This chain links TRBV19 with TRBJ2-1; D is possibly TRBD2 (5 bases). Germline V lookup: CDR1 LNHDA, CDR2 SQIVND (reference sequence). The CDR3 extends over 15 amino acids. V was pared by 0 bases and J by 5 bases, with 11 bases between. CDR3 in amino acids: CASSIDSPSNNEQFF. DNA of the CDR3: TGTGCCAGTAGTATAGATTCGCCTAGCAACAATGAGCAGTTCTTC.

The J gene is TRBJ1-2, the V gene TRBV18, with 7 bases aligning to TRBD1. The CDR3 consists of 14 residues. V shed 3 bases and J 8 bases; nucleotides not matched to a gene: 9. Looked up from germline, CDR1 is KGHSH and CDR2 is LQKENI. In DNA form, the CDR3 reads TGTGCCAGCTCACCCTCCGGACAGGTAGGAGGCTACACCTTC. This sequence encodes CASSPSGQVGGYTF. The complete variable domain, with remaining parts taken from reference TRBV18 and TRBJ1-2, reads NAGVMQNPRHLVRRRGQEARLRCSPMKGHSHVYWYRQLPEEGLKFMVYLQKENIIDESGMPKERFSAEFPKEGPSILRIQQVVRGDSAAYFCASSPSGQVGGYTFGSGTRLTVV.

In this sample, this clone turned up once. No conserved phenylalanine or tryptophan ends this CDR3, so it is likely a read error. This chain uses TRBV2 with TRBJ1-6; TRBD1 matches at 7 bases. The junction had 13 bases not matched to a gene; V was cut back by 3 bases and J by 8 bases. The CDR3 runs 17 residues. CDR1 SNHLY and CDR2 FYNNEI come from the germline V gene. CDR3 sequence (DNA): TGTGCCAGCAGTGACGGCAACAGGGGTCATGGTCATTCACCCCTCCACCTT. As protein: CASSDGNRGHGHSPLHL.

The chain couples TRBV5-1 to TRBJ1-1; a possible D gene is TRBD1 (6 bases). The V and J ends lost 4 bases and 5 bases respectively, with 18 bases between them. Germline loops: CDR1 SGHRS, CDR2 YFSETQ. This CDR3 is 15 amino acids long. CDR3 region: CASSNGMGAVTEAFF. The CDR3 DNA reads as TGCGCCAGCAGCAACGGCATGGGGGCTGTAACTGAAGCTTTCTTT.

The rearrangement uses TRBV9 and TRBJ1-1; 11 positions agree with TRBD1. With 1 base clipped from V and 6 bases from J, the junction kept 2 bases outside the gene matches. This CDR3 contains 14 residues. Germline CDR1 reads SGDLS; CDR2 reads YYNGEE. The CDR3 bases are TGTGCCAGCAGCGTATTGGGACAGGGGGCTGAAGCTTTCTTT. This gives the protein CASSVLGQGAEAFF.